This T cell receptor beta chain came from a study of radiation and T cells in renal cell carcinoma. Time point here: blood 2 weeks post-SBRT. Treatment reported: 15 Gy SBRT to primary tumor, nephrectomy 4 weeks later. The CDR3 is 16 amino acids. The germline gives CDR1 SGHTA, CDR2 FQGNSA. V trimming: 1 base; J trimming: 4 bases; junction bases outside the gene matches: 9. TCRdb keeps only in-frame clones here, not all; method: immunoSEQ multiplex PCR. In the table there are 150,000 to 160,000 clones, over 80% of which are singletons. The V and J genes are TRBV7-2 and TRBJ2-5; 7 nucleotides match TRBD1. Material: blood, obtained from a patient whose treatment included radiotherapy and nephrectomy. This clonotype was obtained from a woman between 45 and 65 years old with renal cell carcinoma. The CDR3 coding sequence is TGTGCCAGCAGCTTAGGCCCCTGGGCAGGGGGAGAGACCCAGTACTTC. It translates to CASSLGPWAGGETQYF.